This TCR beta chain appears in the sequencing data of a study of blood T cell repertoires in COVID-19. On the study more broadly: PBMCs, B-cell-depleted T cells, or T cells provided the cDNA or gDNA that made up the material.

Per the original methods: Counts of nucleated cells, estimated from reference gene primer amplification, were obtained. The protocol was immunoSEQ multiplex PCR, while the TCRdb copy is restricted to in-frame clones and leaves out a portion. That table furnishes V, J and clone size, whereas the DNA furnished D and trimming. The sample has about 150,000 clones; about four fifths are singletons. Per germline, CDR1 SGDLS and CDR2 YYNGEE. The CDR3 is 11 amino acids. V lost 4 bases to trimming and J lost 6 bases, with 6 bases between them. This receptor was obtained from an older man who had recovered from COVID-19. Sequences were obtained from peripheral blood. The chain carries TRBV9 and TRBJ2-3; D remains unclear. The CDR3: CASSPIDTQYF. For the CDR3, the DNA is TGTGCCAGCAGCCCTATCGATACGCAGTATTTT.